This TCR beta chain was recovered during a study of OX40 agonist ivuxolimab in advanced cancers. Study details: Partial responses were achieved by three patients: one hepatocellular carcinoma, two cutaneous melanoma.

Baseline, cycle 4 day 1, and cycle 7 day 1 were the blood sampling points. Here immunoSEQ multiplex PCR was the method, and the copy in TCRdb shows in-frame clones only, minus some. The repertoire holds some 30,000 clones, with 70% to 85% as singletons. The CDR3 contains 15 residues. V gave up 10 bases and J gave up 0 bases, with 16 bases separating them. Germline assignment: CDR1 MNHEY and CDR2 SMNVEV (reference sequence). The chain combines TRBV27 with TRBJ2-1; D is perhaps TRBD2 (6 bases). The sample consisted of CD4+ or CD8+ T cells sorted from blood, taken in a trial of the OX40 agonist ivuxolimab. The sequence derives from an adult with an advanced solid tumor such as melanoma, head and neck, liver or kidney cancer. CDR3 loop: CATLRVGSSYNEQFF. DNA of the CDR3: TGTGCCACCCTCCGGGTCGGGAGCTCCTACAATGAGCAGTTCTTC.